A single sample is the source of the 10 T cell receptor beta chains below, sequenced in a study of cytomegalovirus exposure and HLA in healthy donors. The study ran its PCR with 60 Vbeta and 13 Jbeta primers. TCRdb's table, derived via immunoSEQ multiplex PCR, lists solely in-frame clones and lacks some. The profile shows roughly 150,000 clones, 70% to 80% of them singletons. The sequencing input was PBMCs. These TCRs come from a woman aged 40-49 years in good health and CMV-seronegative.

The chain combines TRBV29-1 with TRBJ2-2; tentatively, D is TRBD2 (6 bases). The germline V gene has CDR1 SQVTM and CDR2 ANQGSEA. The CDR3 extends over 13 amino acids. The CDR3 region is CRGTRRHTGELFF. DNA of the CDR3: TGCAGGGGGACTCGCAGGCACACCGGGGAGCTGTTTTTT.

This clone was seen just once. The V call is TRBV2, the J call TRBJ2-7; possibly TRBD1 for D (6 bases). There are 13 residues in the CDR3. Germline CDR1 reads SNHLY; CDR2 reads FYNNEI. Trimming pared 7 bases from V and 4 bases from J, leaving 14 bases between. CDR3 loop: CASKGESVYEQYF. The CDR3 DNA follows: TGTGCCAGCAAGGGGGAGAGTGTGTACGAGCAGTACTTC.

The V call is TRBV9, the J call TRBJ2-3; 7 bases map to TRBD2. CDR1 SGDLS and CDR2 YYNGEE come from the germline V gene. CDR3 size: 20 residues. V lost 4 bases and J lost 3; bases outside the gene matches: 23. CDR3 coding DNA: TGTGCCAGCAGCCGGAAGTCCCCGGGACTACTTGCCGAAAGAACAGATACGCAGTATTTT. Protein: CASSRKSPGLLAERTDTQYF.

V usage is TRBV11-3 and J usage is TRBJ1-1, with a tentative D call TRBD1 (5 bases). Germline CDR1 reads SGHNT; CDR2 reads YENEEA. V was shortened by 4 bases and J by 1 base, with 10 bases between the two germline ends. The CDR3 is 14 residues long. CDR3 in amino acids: CASSSDGGNTEAFF. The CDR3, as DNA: TGTGCCAGCAGCTCAGACGGGGGGAACACTGAAGCTTTCTTT.

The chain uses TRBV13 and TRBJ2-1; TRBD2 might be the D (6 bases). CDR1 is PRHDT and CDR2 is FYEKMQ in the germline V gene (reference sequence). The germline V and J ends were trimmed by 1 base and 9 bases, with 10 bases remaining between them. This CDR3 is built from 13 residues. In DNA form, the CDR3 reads TGTGCCAGCAGCTTAGCGACTAGAAGTGAGCAGTTCTTC. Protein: CASSLATRSEQFF.

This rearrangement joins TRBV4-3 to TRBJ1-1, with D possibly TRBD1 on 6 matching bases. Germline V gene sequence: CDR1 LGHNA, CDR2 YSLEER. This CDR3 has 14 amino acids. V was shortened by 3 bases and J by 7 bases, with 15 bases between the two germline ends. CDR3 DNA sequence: TGCGCCAGCAGCCAGGCACAGGGTAGGAGTGAAGCTTTCTTT. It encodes CASSQAQGRSEAFF.

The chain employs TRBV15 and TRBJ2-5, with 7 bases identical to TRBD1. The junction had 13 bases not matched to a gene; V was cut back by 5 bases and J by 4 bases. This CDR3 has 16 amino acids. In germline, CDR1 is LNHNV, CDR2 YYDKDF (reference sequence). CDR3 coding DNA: TGTGCCACCAGCCAAACCCCCGGGACAGCCCGAGAGACCCAGTACTTC. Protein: CATSQTPGTARETQYF.

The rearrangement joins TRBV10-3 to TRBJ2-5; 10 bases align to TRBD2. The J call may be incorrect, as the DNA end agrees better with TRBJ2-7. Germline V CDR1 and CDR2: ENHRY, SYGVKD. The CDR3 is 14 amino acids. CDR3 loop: CAISVGTSAYEQYF. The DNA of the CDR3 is TGTGCCATCAGTGTCGGGACTAGCGCCTACGAGCAGTACTTC.

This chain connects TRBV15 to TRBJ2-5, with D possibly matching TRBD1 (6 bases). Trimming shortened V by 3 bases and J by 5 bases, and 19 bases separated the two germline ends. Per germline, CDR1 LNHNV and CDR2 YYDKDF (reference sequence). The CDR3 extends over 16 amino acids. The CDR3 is CATSRDQTGQGETQYF. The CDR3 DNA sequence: TGTGCCACCAGCAGGGATCAAACAGGGCAGGGGGAGACCCAGTACTTC.

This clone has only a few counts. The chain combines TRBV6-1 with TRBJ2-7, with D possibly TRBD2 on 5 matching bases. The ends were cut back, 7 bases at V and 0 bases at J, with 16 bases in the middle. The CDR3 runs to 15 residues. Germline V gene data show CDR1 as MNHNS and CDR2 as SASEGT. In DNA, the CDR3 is TGTGCCAGCACCGAGGGTAGGGTGCACTCCTACGAGCAGTACTTC. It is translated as CASTEGRVHSYEQYF.